The TCR beta chain described here comes from a study of cytomegalovirus exposure and HLA in healthy donors. This CDR3 is built from 13 residues. From germline, CDR1 is PRHDT and CDR2 FYEKMQ (reference sequence). The PCR used 60 Vbeta and 13 Jbeta primers. Sequenced by immunoSEQ multiplex PCR; TCRdb stores in-frame clones only, minus some. The repertoire holds fewer than 150,000 clones, with about four fifths as singletons. The specimen sequenced was PBMCs. This clonotype was obtained from a man younger than 45 in good health. This sequence joins TRBV13 and TRBJ2-5; D ambiguous. The end of the DNA is better explained by TRBJ2-7, so the J call may be wrong. CDR3 sequence reads: CASSRASSYEQYF. The CDR3 DNA is TGTGCCAGCAGCCGAGCTAGCTCCTACGAGCAGTACTTC.